Listed below are T cell receptor beta chains from one sample, sequenced in a study of metastatic and nonmetastatic thyroid tumors. TCRdb reassembled clones from the PCR reads with MiXCR. Of some 22,000 clones listed, around 18% are singletons. Sequenced input: blood. Source of these receptors: a male donor with papillary thyroid cancer or a benign thyroid nodule (not recorded which). Some clones in this sample may be carry-over from other donors' samples. The CDR3 runs from the conserved cysteine through the conserved F or W. A D gene is named only where the DNA matches it firmly. Not every row has a clone size; where given, it reads once, few, many or a size class.

TRBD1 | TRBJ2-2 | TRBV30 | 16 | many | TGTGCCTTCAAGTTTAGATGGGACAGGAACACCGGGGAGCTGTTTTTT | CAFKFRWDRNTGELFF
. | TRBJ1-3 | TRBV6-5 | 16 | medium-sized | TGTGCCAGCAGTTACTCGTCCCCCAACTCTGGAAACACCATATATTTT | CASSYSSPNSGNTIYF
TRBD1 | TRBJ2-1 | TRBV11-2 | 15 | many | TGTGCCAGCAGCAAGCCCCGACAGGGGGCTGATGAGCAGTTCTTC | CASSKPRQGADEQFF
TRBD1 | TRBJ2-1 | TRBV18 | 16 | many | TGTGCCAGCTCACCACGGAGACAGGGGGGCAGAGATGAGCAGTTCTTC | CASSPRRQGGRDEQFF
. | TRBJ1-2 | TRBV30 | 11 | medium-sized | TGTGCCTGGGGGCAGAACCATGGCTACACCTTC | CAWGQNHGYTF
TRBD2 | TRBJ2-3 | TRBV20-1 | 15 | . | TGCAGTGCTTTAACTAGCGGGGACGCACTTGATACGCAGTATTTT | CSALTSGDALDTQYF
. | TRBJ1-2 | TRBV9 | 11 | many | TGTGCCAGCAGCGGGAGAAGTGGCTACACCTTC | CASSGRSGYTF
TRBD1 | TRBJ2-5 | TRBV6-1 | 14 | few | TGTGCCAGTAGAGAGGACAGGGGGCAAGAGACCCGGTACTTC | CASREDRGQETRYF
. | TRBJ2-3 | TRBV6-4 | 15 | many | TGTGCCAGCAGTGACGAGGGGGGGGGGACAGATACGCAGTATTTT | CASSDEGGGTDTQYF
TRBD1 | TRBJ2-3 | TRBV28 | 15 | many | TGTGCCAGCAGTTCCAAAGGACAGGGAGCAGATACGCAGTATTTT | CASSSKGQGADTQYF
TRBD2 | TRBJ2-5 | TRBV14 | 13 | many | TGTGCCAGCAGCGGACTAGCAGAAGAGACCCAGTACTTC | CASSGLAEETQYF
TRBD1 | TRBJ1-2 | TRBV5-8 | 15 | . | TGTGCCAGCAGCTTGCCCGGACAGGCTATGGAGGGCTACACCTTC | CASSLPGQAMEGYTF
. | TRBJ2-7 | TRBV27 | 13 | medium-sized | TGTGCCAGCAGTCTTCGAGGACCCTACGAGCAGTACTTC | CASSLRGPYEQYF
TRBD2 | TRBJ2-1 | TRBV19 | 12 | medium-sized | TGTGCCAGTAGTATAGCAACTAGCGGGACGTTCTTC | CASSIATSGTFF
TRBD1 | TRBJ1-1 | TRBV29-1 | 12 | many | TGCAGCGGCGGGACAGCAAACACTGAAGCTTTCTTT | CSGGTANTEAFF
. | TRBJ2-5 | TRBV7-9 | 15 | many | TGTGCCAGCAGCTTACTGGCTATGCTCCAAGAGACCCAGTACTTC | CASSLLAMLQETQYF
TRBD1 | TRBJ1-1 | TRBV11-2 | 13 | . | TGTGCCAGCAGCGCTGACAGGGCGACTGAATCTTTCTTT | CASSADRATESFF
TRBD2 | TRBJ2-1 | TRBV6-5 | 17 | many | TGTGCCAGCAGTTTTCCAGCTAGTTTTTTAGCGGGAGAAGAGCAGTTCTTC | CASSFPASFLAGEEQFF